This T cell receptor beta chain originates from a study of high-grade serous ovarian cancer treatment subgroups. For the study at large: Mean per sample: around 13,000 reads, more than 6,500 unique TCR beta rearrangements.

Germline-derived CDR1 and CDR2 are SGHAT and FQNNGV. V lost 1 base, J lost 1 base, and 10 bases lay in between. The CDR3 is 15 amino acids. On this clone itself: Its cognate antigen is unknown.

General observations from the study: Repertoire analysis covered CDR3 alone, not CDR1 or CDR2. Same-patient tumor repertoires overlapped at roughly 0.095 to 0.8; different patients barely overlapped.

Tumor samples were obtained before definitive surgery or chemotherapy. Sequenced by immunoSEQ multiplex PCR; TCRdb stores in-frame clones only, minus some. Of thousands of clones in the sample, around 74% were seen once. The chain carries TRBV11-2 and TRBJ1-1; D is possibly TRBD1 (6 bases). The source is a human donor with high-grade serous ovarian cancer. The source material was tumor tissue. CDR3 region: CASSLGGGSNTEAFF. CDR3 DNA: TGTGCCAGCAGCTTAGGAGGGGGGTCGAACACTGAAGCTTTCTTT.